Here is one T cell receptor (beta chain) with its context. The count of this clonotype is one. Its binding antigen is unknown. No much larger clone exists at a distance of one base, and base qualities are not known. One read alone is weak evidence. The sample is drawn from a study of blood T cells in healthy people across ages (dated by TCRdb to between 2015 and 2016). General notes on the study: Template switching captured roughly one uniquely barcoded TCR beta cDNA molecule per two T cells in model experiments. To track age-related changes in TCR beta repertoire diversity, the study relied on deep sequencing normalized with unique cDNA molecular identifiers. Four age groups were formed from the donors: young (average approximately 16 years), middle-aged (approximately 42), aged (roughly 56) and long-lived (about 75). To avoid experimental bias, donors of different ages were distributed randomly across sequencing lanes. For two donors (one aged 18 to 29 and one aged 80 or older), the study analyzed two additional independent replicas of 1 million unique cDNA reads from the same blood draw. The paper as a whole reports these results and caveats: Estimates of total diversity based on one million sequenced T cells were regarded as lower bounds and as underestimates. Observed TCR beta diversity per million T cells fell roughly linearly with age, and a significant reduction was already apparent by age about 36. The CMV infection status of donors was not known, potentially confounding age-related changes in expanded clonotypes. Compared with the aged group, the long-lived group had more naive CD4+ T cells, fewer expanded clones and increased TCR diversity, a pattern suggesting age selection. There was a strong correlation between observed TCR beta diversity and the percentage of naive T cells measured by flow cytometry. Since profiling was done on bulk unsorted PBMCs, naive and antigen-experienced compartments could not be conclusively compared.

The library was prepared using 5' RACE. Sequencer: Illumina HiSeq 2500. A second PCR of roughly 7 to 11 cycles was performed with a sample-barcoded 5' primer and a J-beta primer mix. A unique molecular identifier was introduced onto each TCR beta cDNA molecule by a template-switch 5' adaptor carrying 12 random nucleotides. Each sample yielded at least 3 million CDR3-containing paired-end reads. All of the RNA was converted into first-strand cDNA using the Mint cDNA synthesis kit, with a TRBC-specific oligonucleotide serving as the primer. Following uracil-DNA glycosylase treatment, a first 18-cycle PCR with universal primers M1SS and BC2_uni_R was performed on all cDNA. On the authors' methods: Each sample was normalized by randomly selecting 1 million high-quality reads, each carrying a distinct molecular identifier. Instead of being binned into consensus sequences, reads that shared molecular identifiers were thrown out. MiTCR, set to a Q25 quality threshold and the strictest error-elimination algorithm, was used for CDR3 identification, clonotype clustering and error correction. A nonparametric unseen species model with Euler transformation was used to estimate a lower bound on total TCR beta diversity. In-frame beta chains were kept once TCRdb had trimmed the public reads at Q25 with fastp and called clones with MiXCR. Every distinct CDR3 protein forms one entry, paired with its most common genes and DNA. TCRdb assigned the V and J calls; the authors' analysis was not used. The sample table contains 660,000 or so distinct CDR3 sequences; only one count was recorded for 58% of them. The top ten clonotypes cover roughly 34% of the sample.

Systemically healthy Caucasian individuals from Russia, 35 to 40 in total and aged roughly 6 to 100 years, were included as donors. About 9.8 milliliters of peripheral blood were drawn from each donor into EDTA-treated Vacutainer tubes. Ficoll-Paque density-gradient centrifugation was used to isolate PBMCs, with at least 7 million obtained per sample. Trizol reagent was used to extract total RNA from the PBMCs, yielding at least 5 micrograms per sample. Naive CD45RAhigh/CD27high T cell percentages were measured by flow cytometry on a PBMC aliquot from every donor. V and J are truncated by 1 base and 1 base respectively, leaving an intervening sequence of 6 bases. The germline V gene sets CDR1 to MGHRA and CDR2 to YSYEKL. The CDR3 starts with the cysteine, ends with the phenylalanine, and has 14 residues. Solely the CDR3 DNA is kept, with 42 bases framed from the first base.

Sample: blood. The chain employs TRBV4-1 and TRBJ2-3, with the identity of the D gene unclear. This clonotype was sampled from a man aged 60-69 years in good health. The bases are TGCGCCAGCAGCCAAGCGCAGCGCACAGATACGCAGTATTTT. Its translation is CASSQAQRTDTQYF.